This entry lists 25 T cell receptor beta chains sequenced from one sample in a study of T cells in Graves' hyperthyroidism and ophthalmopathy. The source material, RNA transcripts, was used to amplify TCR beta CDR3 regions. RT-PCR in the first round (using the HTBI primer set) targeted the TCR CDR3. TCRdb re-analysed the multiplex PCR reads in MiXCR, keeping a single row per CDR3 protein. The sample contains about 49,000 distinct CDR3 sequences, roughly 51% of which appear only once. Sequencing was done on a sample of peripheral blood or thyroid tissue (not recorded which). These receptors were collected from a man aged 18 to 30 with Graves' hyperthyroidism.

This clonotype came up many times. V usage is TRBV28 and J usage is TRBJ1-6; 7 bases align to TRBD1. V trimming: 6 bases; J trimming: 6 bases; junction bases outside the gene matches: 5. The CDR3 sequence is 14 residues long. Per germline, CDR1 MDHEN and CDR2 SYDVKM. This CDR3 reads CASRAGQANSPLHF. The CDR3 nucleotides read TGTGCCAGCAGGGCCGGACAGGCTAATTCACCCCTCCACTTT.

The J gene is TRBJ1-5, the V gene TRBV15; 11 bases are a match to TRBD1. CDR3 length: 14 amino acids. CDR1 and CDR2 (germline): LNHNV, YYDKDF (reference sequence). After removal of 7 bases from V and 5 bases from J, the junction contained 4 bases not matched to a gene. CDR3 DNA: TGTGCCACCACCTCGGACAGGGGGCATCAGCCCCAGCATTTT. It yields the protein CATTSDRGHQPQHF.

The rearrangement joins TRBV10-2 to TRBJ2-7; D uncertain. The CDR3 length is 11 residues. V was cut by 2 bases and J by 7 bases, with 6 bases left in between. Germline V lookup: CDR1 WSHSY, CDR2 SAAADI. This CDR3 reads CASSEDREQYF. For the CDR3, the DNA is TGCGCCAGCAGTGAGGACCGGGAGCAGTACTTC.

The table lists this clonotype with a few counts. The junction does not match germline at one end; this may be a read error. The gene calls are TRBV7-2 and TRBJ2-5; 7 positions match TRBD1. The CDR3 is 15 residues long. Germline V gene lookup returns CDR1 SGHTA and CDR2 FQGNSA. CDR3 bases: TGTGCCAGCAGTCTGACCGGGACAGCCCAAGAGGCCCAGTACTTC. It specifies CASSLTGTAQEAQYF.

This clonotype occurred a few times. The chain carries TRBV7-3 and TRBJ1-2; weak D call: TRBD1 (5 bases). Germline V gene sequence: CDR1 SGHTA, CDR2 FQGTGA. Between the trimmed V and J ends, which lost 4 bases and 8 bases, there was a span of 17 bases. The CDR3 consists of 14 residues. The CDR3, as DNA: TGTGCCAGCAGCTCCTCAGGAGCAGGGTCGGGCTACACCTTC. Encoded protein: CASSSSGAGSGYTF. Looking up the rest from reference TRBV7-3 and TRBJ1-2 gives the full variable domain: GAGVSQTPSNKVTEKGKYVELRCDPISGHTALYWYRQSLGQGPEFLIYFQGTGAADDSGLPNDRFFAVRPEGSVSTLKIQRTERGDSAVYLCASSSSGAGSGYTFGSGTRLTVV.

This clonotype was found many times. The chain uses TRBV9 and TRBJ2-7; D unresolved. The CDR3 loop spans 12 amino acids. V gave up 3 bases and J gave up 3 bases, with 7 bases separating them. The V gene's germline CDR1 is SGDLS and CDR2 YYNGEE. The CDR3 loop is CASSADGYEQYF. Here the CDR3 DNA reads TGTGCCAGCAGCGCCGACGGCTACGAGCAGTACTTC.

In its sample, this clonotype was seen many times. The chain combines TRBV20-1 with TRBJ1-5; D is ambiguous. The V gene's germline CDR1 is DFQATT and CDR2 SNEGSKA (reference sequence). Trimming took off 1 base at V and 4 bases at J, with 14 bases between the two ends. The length of the CDR3 is 15 residues. The CDR3: CSARVSEGLNQPQHF. The DNA for the CDR3 is TGCAGTGCTAGAGTTTCCGAGGGCCTTAATCAGCCCCAGCATTTT.

The chain has TRBV29-1 and TRBJ1-2, with D uncertain. With 4 bases removed from V and 12 bases from J, the gap between germline ends came to 18 bases. The germline V gene has CDR1 SQVTM and CDR2 ANQGSEA. The CDR3 runs 12 residues. CDR3 region: CSVVPGSSGNTF. The CDR3 coding sequence is TGCAGCGTTGTGCCGGGGAGCTCTGGAAACACCTTC.

This clonotype came up many times. The CDR3 reads CASSLNMYGTEAFF. For the CDR3, the DNA is TGTGCCAGCAGCTTAAATATGTATGGCACTGAAGCTTTCTTT. The chain is built from TRBV7-8 and TRBJ1-1; D gene uncertain. With 2 bases removed from V and 4 bases from J, the gap between germline ends came to 11 bases. The CDR3 spans 14 residues. Germline CDR1 SGHVS, CDR2 FQNEAQ.

This chain joins TRBV7-2 and TRBJ1-6; no firm D call. Trimming removed 7 bases at V and 8 bases at J, with 15 bases between. The germline CDR1 and CDR2 sequences are SGHTA and FQGNSA. This CDR3 has 14 residues. CDR3 sequence: CASNLSGPDSPLHF. The CDR3 region has the DNA TGTGCCAGCAATCTGTCCGGGCCCGATTCACCCCTCCACTTT.

This clonotype was detected ten times or more. This chain uses TRBV7-9 with TRBJ1-4; D call uncertain. CDR3 length: 15 residues. The V and J ends lost 0 bases and 4 bases respectively, with 9 bases between them. Germline-derived CDR1 and CDR2 are SEHNR and FQNEAQ (reference sequence). CDR3 sequence: CASSLAVGSNEKLFF. The CDR3 DNA is TGTGCCAGCAGCTTAGCGGTCGGAAGTAATGAAAAACTGTTTTTT.

This clonotype has ten or more counts. This chain links TRBV5-6 with TRBJ1-2; no firm D call. Trimming took 4 bases from V and 1 from J, leaving 14 bases between them. Per germline, CDR1 SGHDT and CDR2 YYEEEE. CDR3 size: 15 residues. The CDR3 DNA follows: TGTGCCAGCAGCCCGGTTAGGGCCGTTAACTATGGCTACACCTTC. It encodes CASSPVRAVNYGYTF.

V usage is TRBV7-2 and J usage is TRBJ1-1; D is unresolved. V was trimmed by 3 bases and J by 4 bases, leaving 12 bases between them. Germline V CDR1 and CDR2: SGHTA, FQGNSA. The CDR3 covers 14 residues. This CDR3 reads CASSFARPGTEAFF. The DNA for the CDR3 is TGTGCCAGCAGCTTTGCGAGGCCCGGCACTGAAGCTTTCTTT.

This clonotype came up a few times. The genes are TRBV6-5 and TRBJ2-1; D might be TRBD1 (5 bases). This CDR3 spans 11 amino acids. Per the germline V gene, CDR1 is MNHEY and CDR2 is SVGAGI. With 7 bases removed from V and 11 bases from J, the gap between germline ends came to 12 bases. CDR3: CASKTDTKQFF. The DNA of the CDR3 is TGTGCCAGCAAGACGGACACAAAGCAGTTCTTC.

This clonotype was recorded many times. The chain combines TRBV20-1 with TRBJ1-5; the match to TRBD1 covers 7 bases. Germline values: CDR1 DFQATT, CDR2 SNEGSKA (reference sequence). This CDR3 is built from 17 residues. J was trimmed by 0 bases and V by 4 bases; bases with no gene match: 12. Here the CDR3 DNA reads TGCAGTGCTATTCGCCGACAGGGAAGGGATAGCAATCAGCCCCAGCATTTT. It yields the protein CSAIRRQGRDSNQPQHF.

This clonotype was recorded many times. CDR3 sequence (DNA): TGCGCCAGCAGCTTGGGGGTGGGAATCAATCAGCCCCAGCATTTT. Amino acid sequence: CASSLGVGINQPQHF. This chain connects TRBV5-1 to TRBJ1-5; D uncertain. This CDR3 region has 15 residues. V lost 0 bases and J 3 bases, leaving 10 bases between the germline ends. Per the germline V gene, CDR1 is SGHRS and CDR2 is YFSETQ.

The rearrangement links TRBV7-8 to TRBJ2-1; the match to TRBD2 covers 10 bases. CDR3 length: 16 residues. The ends lost 4 bases at V and 8 bases at J; junction bases unmatched: 11. CDR1 SGHVS and CDR2 FQNEAQ come from the germline V gene. The CDR3 nucleotides read TGTGCCAGCAGCTCGGACCGACTAGCGGGCGATGATGAGCAGTTCTTC. It codes for CASSSDRLAGDDEQFF.

The chain recombines TRBV11-3 with TRBJ1-1; D is unclear. V lost 1 base, J lost 1 base, and 7 bases lay in between. CDR3 length equals 14 residues. Germline V gene sequence: CDR1 SGHNT, CDR2 YENEEA. The CDR3 DNA reads TGTGCCAGCAGCTTAGTGTTAGGGAACACTGAAGCTTTCTTT. Translated, it gives CASSLVLGNTEAFF.

This chain joins TRBV19 and TRBJ1-1, with D tentatively TRBD1 (5 bases). Germline CDR1 is LNHDA and CDR2 is SQIVND (reference sequence). V dropped 3 bases and J dropped 8 bases, with 13 bases sitting between them. This CDR3 has 13 amino acids. In DNA form, the CDR3 reads TGTGCCAGTAGTATTGGGGCGGCGTACGAAGCTTTCTTT. Amino acid sequence: CASSIGAAYEAFF.

The chain employs TRBV5-5 and TRBJ2-5; tentative D call: TRBD2 (5 bases). Trimming left V 4 bases short and J 3 bases short, with 13 bases between. CDR3 length equals 14 residues. Looked up from germline, CDR1 is SGHKS and CDR2 is YYEKEE (reference sequence). The CDR3 region has the DNA TGTGCCAGCAGCCAAGGTAGCGTAAAAGAGACCCAGTACTTC. Translated: CASSQGSVKETQYF.

At least ten counts were recorded for this clonotype. The chain recombines TRBV20-1 with TRBJ1-1, with TRBD1 matching 7 bases. Unmatched junction bases numbered 6, after V lost 4 bases and J lost 7 bases. Per the germline V gene, CDR1 is DFQATT and CDR2 is SNEGSKA (reference sequence). CDR3 length: 12 amino acids. CDR3 DNA: TGCAGTGCTATTTATGACAGGGTTGAAGCTTTCTTT. This codes for CSAIYDRVEAFF.

This clonotype was observed many times. The V and J genes are TRBV6-5 and TRBJ2-5; D might be TRBD2 (5 bases). Germline V gene data show CDR1 as MNHEY and CDR2 as SVGAGI. Trimming left V 4 bases short and J 4 bases short, with 16 bases between. This CDR3 spans 15 amino acids. The CDR3 here is CASSFEGASGETQYF. The CDR3, as DNA: TGTGCCAGCAGTTTTGAGGGCGCCTCAGGAGAGACCCAGTACTTC.

V usage is TRBV5-1 and J usage is TRBJ2-3; no clear D gene. The end of the DNA is better explained by TRBJ1-5, so the J call may be wrong. The germline CDR1 and CDR2 sequences are SGHRS and YFSETQ. The length of the CDR3 is 11 residues. The DNA of the CDR3 is TGCGCCAGCAGCTTACTAGATATGCAGCATTTT. Translating it yields CASSLLDMQHF.

Regarding this clonotype: Without the conserved terminal phenylalanine or tryptophan, this CDR3 likely stems from a read error. V and J are TRBV19 and TRBJ1-1; D is unclear. Trimming shortened V by 6 bases and J by 3 bases, and 11 bases separated the two germline ends. This CDR3 is 13 amino acids long. From germline, CDR1 is LNHDA and CDR2 SQIVND (reference sequence). CDR3: CASRGLRDTEAFS. Here the CDR3 DNA reads TGTGCCAGTAGGGGCCTGAGGGACACTGAAGCTTTCTCC.

Only a few counts were recorded for this clonotype. It may be a read error: a sequence one base away is much more abundant. No conserved phenylalanine or tryptophan is present at the end of the CDR3, so a read error is the likely explanation. The chain recombines TRBV4-1 with TRBJ2-7; D gene unclear. The CDR3 runs to 13 residues. Germline V CDR1 and CDR2: MGHRA, YSYEKL. Trimming took 1 base from V and 4 from J, leaving 8 bases between them. CDR3: CASSQVGEYEQYL. DNA for the CDR3: TGCGCCAGCAGCCAAGTTGGGGAATACGAGCAGTACCTC.